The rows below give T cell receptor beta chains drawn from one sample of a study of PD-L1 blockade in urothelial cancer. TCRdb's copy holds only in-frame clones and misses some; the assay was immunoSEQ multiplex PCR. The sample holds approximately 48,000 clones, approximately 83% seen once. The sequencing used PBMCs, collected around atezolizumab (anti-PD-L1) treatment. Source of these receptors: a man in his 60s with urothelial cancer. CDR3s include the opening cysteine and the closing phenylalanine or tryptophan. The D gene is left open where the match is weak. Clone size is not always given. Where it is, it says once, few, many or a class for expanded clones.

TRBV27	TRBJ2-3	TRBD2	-	TGTGCCAGCCAGGGACTAGGGCGCACAGATACGCAGTATTTT	CASQGLGRTDTQYF
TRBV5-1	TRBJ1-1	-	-	TGCGCCAGCAGCTTTGCGGCGGGGGCCATGAACACTGAAGCTTTCTTT	CASSFAAGAMNTEAFF
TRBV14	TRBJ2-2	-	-	TGTGCCAGCAGCTCCCGGAGGGGTTACACCGGGGAGCTGTTTTTT	CASSSRRGYTGELFF
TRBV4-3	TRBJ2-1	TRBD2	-	TGCGCCAGCAGCCGTGCTAGCGGGAGGGCCGTCTCCTACAATGAGCAGTTCTTC	CASSRASGRAVSYNEQFF
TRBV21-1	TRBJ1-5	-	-	TGTGCCAGCAGCAAAGAGAGGCGTGGGGGGGCAGATCAGCCCCAGCATTTT	CASSKERRGGADQPQHF
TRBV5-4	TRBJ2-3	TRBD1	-	TGTGCCAGCAGCCGGACAGGGGTTCGTGCAGATACGCAGTATTTT	CASSRTGVRADTQYF
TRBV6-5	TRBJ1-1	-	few	TGTGCCAGCGTACGACCGGGCGTGGGGGGGGCTTTCTTT	CASVRPGVGGAFF
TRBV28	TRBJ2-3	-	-	TGTGCCAGCAGTCTCCCGGGATTCACAGATACGCAGTATTTT	CASSLPGFTDTQYF
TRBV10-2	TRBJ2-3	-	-	TGCGCCAGCAGTGTAGGACTGGAGAGCACAGATACGCAGTATTTT	CASSVGLESTDTQYF
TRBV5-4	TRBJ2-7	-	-	TGTGCCAGCAGCGCGACTAGCGAGCAGTACTTC	CASSATSEQYF
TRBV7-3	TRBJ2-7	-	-	TGTGCCAGCAGCTTAACAGGGGGTAGCTCCTACGAGCAGTACTTC	CASSLTGGSSYEQYF
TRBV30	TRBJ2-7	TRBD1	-	TGTGCCTGGAGTATCCCGGGACAGGGGGTAAGGCAGTACTTC	CAWSIPGQGVRQYF
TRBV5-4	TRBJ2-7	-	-	TGTGCCAGCAGGGTCTTGGGGGCCACTCAGGACGAGCAGTACTTC	CASRVLGATQDEQYF
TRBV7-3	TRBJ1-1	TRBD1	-	TGTGCCAGCAGCCGAGAGGGACAGGGGACTACTGCTTTCTTT	CASSREGQGTTAFF
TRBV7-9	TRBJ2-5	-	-	TGTGCCAGCAGCCAAGGACAGCAAGAGACCCAGTACTTC	CASSQGQQETQYF
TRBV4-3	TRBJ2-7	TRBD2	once	TGCGCCAGCAGCCAGGGGACTAGCGGGGGCGGCGGGGACGAGCAGTACTTC	CASSQGTSGGGGDEQYF
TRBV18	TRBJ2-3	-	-	TGTGCCAGCTCACCAATGGGCCGGGGGGCGGGCACAGATACGCAGTATTTT	CASSPMGRGAGTDTQYF
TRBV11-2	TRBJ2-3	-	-	TGTGCCAGCAGCCCAGGCGGGCAAACTAGCACAGATACGCAGTATTTT	CASSPGGQTSTDTQYF
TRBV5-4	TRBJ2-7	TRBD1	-	TGTGCCAGCCACTCAGGGGGCTACGAGCAGTACTTC	CASHSGGYEQYF
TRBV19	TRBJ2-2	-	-	TGTGCCAGTAGTATAGTGGCCTCCGGGGAGCTGTTTTTT	CASSIVASGELFF
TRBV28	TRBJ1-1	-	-	TGTGCCAGCAGAACCCAGGGGTTCAACACTGAAGCTTTCTTT	CASRTQGFNTEAFF
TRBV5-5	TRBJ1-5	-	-	TGTGCCAGCAGCTCCCGGCAGGATAGCAATCAGCCCCAGCATTTT	CASSSRQDSNQPQHF
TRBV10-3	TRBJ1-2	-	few	TGTGCCATCAGTGAGTCGTCAGGTAGGGGCGGACGATCGGGCTACACCTTC	CAISESSGRGGRSGYTF
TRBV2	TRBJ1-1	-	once	TGTGCCAGCAGTGGGACTGTGAACACTGAAGCTTTCTTT	CASSGTVNTEAFF
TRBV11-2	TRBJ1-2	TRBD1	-	TGTGCCAGCAGCCCTATCCGCTGGGACAGGGGAAGAAATGGCTACACCTTC	CASSPIRWDRGRNGYTF
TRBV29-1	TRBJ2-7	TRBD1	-	TGCAGCGTTCGATGGACAGGGAACGCCTACGAGCAGTACTTC	CSVRWTGNAYEQYF
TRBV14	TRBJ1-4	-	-	TGTGCCAGCAGCCAATCAGTGTATGAAAAACTGTTTTTT	CASSQSVYEKLFF
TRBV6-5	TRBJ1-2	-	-	TGTGCCAGCAGTTTAGTTGGGGGGGCGGAAGGCTATGGCTACACCTTC	CASSLVGGAEGYGYTF
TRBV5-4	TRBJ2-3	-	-	TGTGCCAGCGCGGAGATCGGCACAGATACGCAGTATTTT	CASAEIGTDTQYF
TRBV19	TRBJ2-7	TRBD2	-	TGTGCCAGTAGTATTTCAGCGGGGGGGACCTACGAGCAGTACTTC	CASSISAGGTYEQYF
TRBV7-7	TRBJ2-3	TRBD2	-	TGTGCTAGCAGCCCCGATAGCGGGGGGGCGAATACAGATACGCAGTATTTT	CASSPDSGGANTDTQYF